This T cell receptor beta chain was found in a study of shared clonotypes between healthy human individuals. The protocol was immunoSEQ multiplex PCR, while the TCRdb copy is restricted to in-frame clones and leaves out a portion. The sample contains about 2.4 million clones, roughly 93% of which appear only once. The CDR3 extends over 14 amino acids. Germline CDR1 and CDR2: LNHDA and SQIVND (reference sequence). With 7 bases removed from V and 7 bases from J, the gap between germline ends came to 19 bases. The chain uses TRBV19 and TRBJ1-2, with D perhaps TRBD1 (6 bases). This TCR was recovered from a man aged 18-30 years in good health. Some clones in this sample may be carry-over from other donors' samples. Sequencing used naive CD4+ T cells from PBMCs. As to subset: CD45RA+ positively selected. The CDR3 DNA follows: TGTGCCAGTAAAGATCGGGACACCTCCCTTGGCTACACCTTC. It codes for CASKDRDTSLGYTF.